This entry lists 10 T cell receptor beta chains sequenced from one sample in a study of cytomegalovirus exposure and HLA in healthy donors. 13 Jbeta primers and 60 Vbeta primers were used for the PCR. Data came from immunoSEQ multiplex PCR; TCRdb stores just in-frame clones and leaves some out. The sample lists some 140,000 clones, roughly 85% seen once, with roughly 6.7% in the top ten. Sequenced material: PBMCs. Source of these receptors: a woman younger than 45 in good health and CMV-seropositive.

V usage is TRBV7-8 and J usage is TRBJ2-5; 10 nucleotides match TRBD1. CDR1 is SGHVS and CDR2 is FQNEAQ in the germline V gene. Trimming at V came to 3 bases and at J to 3 bases, leaving 7 bases not matched to a gene. The CDR3 totals 16 residues. CDR3 nucleotide sequence: TGTGCCAGCAGCTTCCGGGACAGGGGTTGGGAAGAGACCCAGTACTTC. This gives the protein CASSFRDRGWEETQYF.

Note on this clone: Because it lacks the conserved phenylalanine or tryptophan at the end, this CDR3 is likely a read error. The J gene is TRBJ2-7, the V gene TRBV5-4, with 11 bases aligning to TRBD2. The CDR3 is made up of 15 amino acids. Germline CDR1 and CDR2: SGHNT and YYREEE (reference sequence). V shed 3 bases and J 4 bases; nucleotides not matched to a gene: 6. The CDR3 DNA reads TGTGCCAGCAGCTGGGGACTAGCGGCTAAATACGAGCAGTACCTC. It yields the protein CASSWGLAAKYEQYL.

This chain joins TRBV7-9 and TRBJ1-1; the match to TRBD1 covers 7 bases. With V trimmed by 4 bases and J by 7 bases, 9 bases remained unmatched. The CDR3 sequence is 14 residues long. CDR1 and CDR2 (germline): SEHNR, FQNEAQ (reference sequence). DNA of the CDR3: TGTGCCAGCAGCTCCCCTAGACAGGGCCTTGAAGCTTTCTTT. Residues: CASSSPRQGLEAFF.

The CDR3 is CASSQELAGPYNEQFF. CDR3 DNA sequence: TGCGCCAGCAGCCAAGAGCTAGCGGGACCCTACAATGAGCAGTTCTTC. The chain uses TRBV4-1 and TRBJ2-1, with TRBD2 matching 9 bases. Trimming took 0 bases from V and 2 from J; bases not matched to a gene: 2. The CDR3 sequence is 16 residues long. The germline V gene encodes CDR1 MGHRA and CDR2 YSYEKL.

Remarks on this clone: A far more abundant clone sits one base away, making this likely a read error. The chain carries TRBV5-6 and TRBJ2-7; the match to TRBD1 covers 9 bases. The CDR3 is 16 amino acids. The ends lost 4 bases at V and 9 bases at J; junction bases unmatched: 17. Germline loops: CDR1 SGHDT, CDR2 YYEEEE. The CDR3 protein is CASSPWRSDRGNGQYF. In nucleotides, the CDR3 is TGTGCCAGCAGCCCCTGGCGGTCCGACAGGGGGAACGGGCAGTACTTC.

The chain combines TRBV28 with TRBJ2-7; 10 bases match TRBD2. The V gene end was trimmed by 5 bases and the J gene end by 5 bases; junction bases not matched to a gene: 6. Germline V gene lookup returns CDR1 MDHEN and CDR2 SYDVKM. This CDR3 is 14 amino acids long. CDR3 in DNA: TGTGCCAGCAGTAAAGCGGGAGGGCCTAACGAGCAGTACTTC. Protein: CASSKAGGPNEQYF.

The sample holds a few counts of this clone. The rearrangement links TRBV11-2 to TRBJ2-2, with D maybe TRBD2 (6 bases). The CDR3 runs 17 residues. V gave up 5 bases and J gave up 7 bases, with 23 bases separating them. Germline loops: CDR1 SGHAT, CDR2 FQNNGV. CDR3 sequence (DNA): TGTGCCAGCAGCCCCACCCCCGGGGGAGGTACCGGCGGGGAGCTGTTTTTT. It yields the protein CASSPTPGGGTGGELFF. Supplemented by reference TRBV11-2 and TRBJ2-2, the full variable domain reads EAGVAQSPRYKIIEKRQSVAFWCNPISGHATLYWYQQILGQGPKLLIQFQNNGVVDDSQLPKDRFSAERLKGVDSTLKIQPAKLEDSAVYLCASSPTPGGGTGGELFFGEGSRLTVL.

V gene TRBV5-1 combines with J gene TRBJ1-2; 8 nucleotides line up with TRBD1. V shed 4 bases and J 4 bases; nucleotides not matched to a gene: 6. From germline, CDR1 is SGHRS and CDR2 YFSETQ. This CDR3 contains 14 residues. DNA for the CDR3: TGCGCCAGCAGCCCCGGACAGGGCCCCTATGGCTACACCTTC. Its protein product is CASSPGQGPYGYTF.

This chain joins TRBV5-1 and TRBJ1-6, with TRBD1 matching 9 bases. The ends lost 2 bases at V and 7 bases at J; junction bases unmatched: 10. The CDR3 contains 17 residues. Germline V lookup: CDR1 SGHRS, CDR2 YFSETQ. CDR3: CASSLSSRQGGNSPLHF. CDR3 in DNA: TGCGCCAGCAGCTTATCCTCCAGACAGGGGGGGAATTCACCCCTCCACTTT.

The chain links TRBV7-3 to TRBJ1-2; 8 bases are shared with TRBD1. Losses at the gene ends were 6 bases for V and 8 bases for J; bases not matched to a gene: 5. The CDR3 loop spans 12 amino acids. Looked up from germline, CDR1 is SGHTA and CDR2 is FQGTGA. For the CDR3, the DNA is TGTGCCAGCAGTCCAGGGGGCTACGGCTACACCTTC. This translates into CASSPGGYGYTF.